The 14 T cell receptor beta chains given below trace back to one sample, sequenced in a study of T cell repertoires in cytomegalovirus infection. No antigen is known for these receptors. In TCRdb, the reads were re-called with MiXCR into one record per CDR3 protein. The sample contains 160,000 or so distinct CDR3 sequences, roughly 22% of which appear only once. The material was CD8+ T cells from cultured PBMCs, obtained from culture after CMV antigen stimulation. These receptors all come from a human donor in good health (CMV status not recorded). Some clones in this sample may be carry-over from other donors' samples.

V and J are TRBV2 and TRBJ1-1; TRBD1 matches 11 bases. Germline V gene data show CDR1 as SNHLY and CDR2 as FYNNEI. The CDR3 length is 16 residues. V shed 4 bases and J 5 bases; nucleotides not matched to a gene: 9. In nucleotides, the CDR3 is TGTGCCAGCAGTGGGGCGGGACAGGGGGTGAGGACTGAAGCTTTCTTT. Protein sequence: CASSGAGQGVRTEAFF.

This clonotype was detected a few times. This rearrangement joins TRBV6-1 to TRBJ1-5; D not resolved. Germline values: CDR1 MNHNS, CDR2 SASEGT. Trimming stripped 3 bases from V and 3 bases from J, with 12 bases between. The CDR3 has 15 amino acids. This chain's CDR3 is CASSDVQTPNQPQHF. In nucleotides, the CDR3 is TGTGCCAGCAGTGATGTCCAAACCCCCAATCAGCCCCAGCATTTT.

The J gene is TRBJ1-3, the V gene TRBV19; TRBD1 is a possible D gene (6 bases). Germline V gives CDR1 LNHDA, CDR2 SQIVND (reference sequence). Trimming removed 3 bases at V and 0 bases at J, with 21 bases between. The length of the CDR3 is 19 residues. In DNA, the CDR3 is TGTGCCAGTAGTATCCCAGTAAGTGGACAGACAAACTCTGGAAACACCATATATTTT. Translating gives CASSIPVSGQTNSGNTIYF.

This rearrangement joins TRBV28 to TRBJ1-2, with D maybe TRBD1 (5 bases). The CDR3 is 16 residues long. Trimming removed 4 bases from V and 4 bases from J, with 19 bases in between. Germline CDR1 reads MDHEN; CDR2 reads SYDVKM. The CDR3 DNA follows: TGTGCCAGCAGTTGGGGGGTAAGGGACCGAATCTATGGCTACACCTTC. Translating it yields CASSWGVRDRIYGYTF.

The CDR3 bases are TGTGCCAGCAGTTTAAACGGCAATGACGAGCAGTACTTC. This gives the protein CASSLNGNDEQYF. This chain connects TRBV12-3 or TRBV12-4 to TRBJ2-7; the D is unclear. Between the trimmed V and J ends, which lost 2 bases and 5 bases, there was a span of 10 bases. CDR3 length equals 13 residues.

CDR3 residues: CASSLTAFTDTQYF. Written as DNA, the CDR3 is TGTGCCAGCAGCTTAACAGCTTTCACAGATACGCAGTATTTT. This chain uses TRBV7-2 with TRBJ2-3; D is ambiguous. The CDR3 consists of 14 residues. Trimming took 2 bases from V and 2 from J, leaving 8 bases between them. CDR1 and CDR2 from the germline V gene are SGHTA and FQGNSA.

This clonotype was seen more than once but under ten times. The rearrangement uses TRBV6-2 or TRBV6-3 and TRBJ2-7; possibly TRBD1 for D (6 bases). Germline lookup yields CDR1 MNHEY and CDR2 SVGEGT. V was shortened by 0 bases and J by 3 bases, with 21 bases between the two germline ends. The CDR3 consists of 18 residues. The DNA for the CDR3 is TGTGCCAGCAGTTACTCGACCCAGGGGCAGCCCATGCTCTACGAGCAGTACTTC. Translated, it gives CASSYSTQGQPMLYEQYF.

CDR3 nucleotides: TGCAGCGTTGAAGAGACTAGCGGGGGGGCCGGCTACGAGCAGTACTTC. This gives the protein CSVEETSGGAGYEQYF. The J gene is TRBJ2-7, the V gene TRBV29-1; 14 bases are a match to TRBD2. This CDR3 has 16 residues. Looked up from germline, CDR1 is SQVTM and CDR2 is ANQGSEA. V lost 0 bases to trimming and J lost 3 bases; unmatched junction nucleotides: 4.

The chain recombines TRBV4-1 with TRBJ2-3; possibly TRBD1 for D (6 bases). The CDR3 covers 13 residues. The V gene's germline CDR1 is MGHRA and CDR2 YSYEKL. Trimming cost V 8 bases and J 2 bases, with 11 bases left between them. CDR3 loop: CASSVGATDTQYF. Written as DNA, the CDR3 is TGCGCCAGCTCCGTGGGGGCCACAGATACGCAGTATTTT.

This rearrangement joins TRBV7-6 to TRBJ2-7; TRBD1 aligns across 7 bases. The CDR3 spans 17 residues. The ends lost 5 bases at V and 6 bases at J; junction bases unmatched: 19. Germline CDR1 is SGHVS and CDR2 is FNYEAQ. The CDR3 loop reads CASSLLLGQAAVVEQYF. The CDR3 DNA reads TGTGCCAGCAGCCTATTGCTCGGACAGGCGGCCGTGGTCGAGCAGTACTTC.

This sequence joins TRBV2 and TRBJ2-7; the D call may be TRBD1 or TRBD2 (5 bases each). The CDR3 is 13 residues long. Germline CDR1 reads SNHLY; CDR2 reads FYNNEI. The V and J ends lost 7 bases and 2 bases respectively, with 12 bases between them. CDR3 amino acids: CASNWDGPYEQYF. CDR3 nucleotide sequence: TGTGCCAGCAACTGGGACGGTCCCTACGAGCAGTACTTC.

There are a few counts of this clonotype. CDR3 protein: CASSSPSSSADTQYF. CDR3 nucleotide sequence: TGTGCCAGCAGCTCCCCAAGTAGTAGCGCGGATACGCAGTATTTT. The chain combines TRBV9 with TRBJ2-3, with a weak D call TRBD2 (5 bases). The CDR3 runs to 15 residues. Trimming pared 4 bases from V and 6 bases from J, leaving 18 bases between. CDR1 is SGDLS and CDR2 is YYNGEE in the germline V gene.

This chain connects TRBV10-3 to TRBJ1-3; 9 nucleotides align to TRBD1. From germline, CDR1 is ENHRY and CDR2 SYGVKD. V dropped 8 bases and J dropped 0; count of bases not matched to a gene: 8. The CDR3 spans 16 residues. The CDR3 DNA sequence: TGTGCCATCCTCGCGGACAGGGGCGTCTCTGGAAACACCATATATTTT. Residues: CAILADRGVSGNTIYF.

This chain uses TRBV7-9 with TRBJ1-4; tentatively, D is TRBD1 (5 bases). CDR1 and CDR2 from the germline V gene are SEHNR and FQNEAQ (reference sequence). The germline V and J ends were trimmed by 5 bases and 4 bases, with 14 bases remaining between them. CDR3 length: 15 amino acids. The CDR3 coding sequence is TGTGCCAGCAGCCCCGGGACCGTAGATAATGAAAAACTGTTTTTT. Translating it yields CASSPGTVDNEKLFF.